The 13 T cell receptor beta chains reported below all come from one sample, sequenced in a study of cytomegalovirus exposure and HLA in healthy donors. Researchers ran the PCR with 60 Vbeta and 13 Jbeta primers. Assay used: immunoSEQ multiplex PCR; TCRdb lists only in-frame clones, some missing. The table records about 170,000 clones, roughly 80% of them present only once. Sequencing was carried out using PBMCs. The origin of the receptors is a female donor in good health and CMV-seronegative.

Here the CDR3 reads CASSFPLNQPQHF. The CDR3 DNA follows: TGTGCCAGCAGTTTCCCCCTCAATCAGCCCCAGCATTTT. The gene calls are TRBV28 and TRBJ1-5, with no clear D. Trimming left V 3 bases short and J 3 bases short, with 6 bases between. In germline, CDR1 is MDHEN, CDR2 SYDVKM. There are 13 residues in the CDR3.

This clone was found once. The rearrangement uses TRBV7-2 and TRBJ2-3, with 10 bases lining up with TRBD1. The CDR3 runs 16 residues. With V trimmed by 5 bases and J by 2 bases, 7 bases remained unmatched. The germline CDR1 and CDR2 sequences are SGHTA and FQGNSA. CDR3 region: CASSGLGTGVTDTQYF. The CDR3, as DNA: TGTGCCAGCAGCGGACTTGGGACAGGGGTCACAGATACGCAGTATTTT. The entire variable domain, with the rest obtained from reference TRBV7-2 and TRBJ2-3, is as follows: GAGVSQSPSNKVTEKGKDVELRCDPISGHTALYWYRQSLGQGLEFLIYFQGNSAPDKSGLPSDRFSAERTGGSVSTLTIQRTQQEDSAVYLCASSGLGTGVTDTQYFGPGTRLTVL.

This clone has just one count. The chain recombines TRBV5-1 with TRBJ2-1, with TRBD2 as a possible D gene (5 bases). Germline values: CDR1 SGHRS, CDR2 YFSETQ. Trimming removed 2 bases at V and 7 bases at J, with 16 bases between. This CDR3 region has 15 residues. In DNA, the CDR3 is TGCGCCAGCAGCTTAGACGGGATCGGTGGGAATGAGCAGTTCTTC. This translates into CASSLDGIGGNEQFF.

This clone has only a few counts. V is TRBV5-6 and J is TRBJ1-1; possibly TRBD1 for D (6 bases). CDR3 length: 15 amino acids. Germline V gene sequence: CDR1 SGHDT, CDR2 YYEEEE. Trimming left V 4 bases short and J 4 bases short, with 17 bases between. The CDR3 nucleotides are TGTGCCAGCAGCCGGTGGGGGCGAGTGTCCACTGAAGCTTTCTTT. Translated, it gives CASSRWGRVSTEAFF.

CDR3 sequence reads: CALDGYTF. In DNA, the CDR3 is TGTGCCCTTGATGGCTACACCTTC. The gene calls are TRBV28 and TRBJ1-2; no clear D gene. In germline, CDR1 is MDHEN, CDR2 SYDVKM. V lost 11 bases, J lost 6 bases, and 4 bases lay in between. The CDR3 covers 8 residues.

CDR3 sequence reads: CASSLEWDRNHGYTF. In DNA, the CDR3 is TGTGCCAGCAGCTTAGAATGGGACAGAAACCATGGCTACACCTTC. V gene TRBV7-9 combines with J gene TRBJ1-2; 7 bases map to TRBD1. Per the germline V gene, CDR1 is SEHNR and CDR2 is FQNEAQ (reference sequence). The CDR3 loop spans 15 amino acids. V shed 1 base and J 6 bases; nucleotides not matched to a gene: 8.

V is TRBV6-1 and J is TRBJ1-3; D gene ambiguous. Trimming removed 3 bases at V and 0 bases at J, with 15 bases between. The CDR3 has 17 residues. CDR1 is MNHNS, CDR2 SASEGT, per germline. CDR3 residues: CASSDRLTTSSGNTIYF. CDR3 coding DNA: TGTGCCAGCAGTGACCGACTCACGACCTCCTCTGGAAACACCATATATTTT.

The rearrangement joins TRBV4-1 to TRBJ2-5, with 8 nucleotides matching TRBD2. Unmatched junction bases numbered 1, after V lost 2 bases and J lost 2 bases. This CDR3 comprises 14 residues. The germline gives CDR1 MGHRA, CDR2 YSYEKL. The CDR3 coding sequence is TGCGCCAGCAGCCAATCGGGAGGGCAAGAGACCCAGTACTTC. The encoded protein is CASSQSGGQETQYF.

The chain has TRBV2 and TRBJ1-5; 8 bases map to TRBD1. Trimming at V came to 2 bases and at J to 5 bases, leaving 8 bases not matched to a gene. Germline values: CDR1 SNHLY, CDR2 FYNNEI. CDR3 size: 16 residues. CDR3 bases: TGTGCCAGCAGTGAACGGATGGACAGGGCCTATCAGCCCCAGCATTTT. Amino acids: CASSERMDRAYQPQHF.

This chain joins TRBV27 and TRBJ1-5; TRBD1 matches at 12 bases. Trimming cost V 5 bases and J 6 bases; bases outside gene matches: 5. The CDR3 contains 15 residues. The V gene's germline CDR1 is MNHEY and CDR2 SMNVEV (reference sequence). CDR3 bases: TGTGCCAGCAGTGGGGGACAGGGGGCCGGTCAGCCCCAGCATTTT. Translating it yields CASSGGQGAGQPQHF.

The chain uses TRBV5-4 and TRBJ2-7, with 9 bases lining up with TRBD2. This CDR3 region has 16 residues. J lost 2 bases, V lost 4 bases, and 10 bases had no gene match. From germline, CDR1 is SGHNT and CDR2 YYREEE (reference sequence). The CDR3 here is CASSHWVASGAYEQYF. The CDR3 coding sequence is TGTGCCAGCAGCCATTGGGTGGCTAGCGGGGCCTACGAGCAGTACTTC.

The chain joins TRBV27 to TRBJ1-2; 7 bases are a match to TRBD1. V lost 8 bases, J lost 4 bases, and 10 bases stayed unmatched. Germline lookup yields CDR1 MNHEY and CDR2 SMNVEV (reference sequence). The CDR3 is 14 residues long. The CDR3 loop reads CASSQQGRGYGYTF. DNA for the CDR3: TGTGCCAGCTCCCAACAGGGGAGAGGCTATGGCTACACCTTC.

This clone showed up just a few times. V gene TRBV7-9 combines with J gene TRBJ1-3; unclear D gene. This CDR3 contains 14 residues. V was shortened by 3 bases and J by 0 bases, with 6 bases between the two germline ends. CDR1 SEHNR and CDR2 FQNEAQ come from the germline V gene (reference sequence). CDR3 DNA: TGTGCCAGCAGCTTCGAGGGCTCTGGAAACACCATATATTTT. It yields the protein CASSFEGSGNTIYF.